The present T cell receptor beta chain was sequenced within a study of shared T cell receptors in the human thymus. The method was immunoSEQ multiplex PCR; TCRdb's version includes in-frame clones alone and lacks a portion of them. The sample lists around 340,000 clones; more than 85% were seen once. The germline gives CDR1 MNHEY, CDR2 SMNVEV (reference sequence). This CDR3 is 10 amino acids long. The ends were cut back, 8 bases at V and 6 bases at J, with 5 bases in the middle. The genes are TRBV27 and TRBJ1-5; D unresolved. Sequencing was performed on thymocytes. The sequence derives from a human donor. The CDR3 spells CASGRQPQHF. CDR3 bases: TGTGCCAGCGGGCGTCAGCCCCAGCATTTT.